A selection of T cell receptor beta chains follows, all from one sample in a study of blood T cell repertoires in COVID-19. TCRdb keeps only in-frame clones here, not all; method: immunoSEQ multiplex PCR. The table includes around 310,000 clones, about 89% detected once. The sequencing input was peripheral blood. These receptors all stem from a woman aged 55-70 years with acute or convalescent COVID-19. The CDR3 runs from the conserved cysteine through the conserved F or W.

J gene: TRBJ1-2; V gene: TRBV28; CDR3 protein: CASSPDRNYGYTF
J gene: TRBJ2-4; V gene: TRBV6-5; CDR3 protein: CASSYSVQGGNIQYF
J gene: TRBJ1-1; V gene: TRBV3-1/TRBV3-2; CDR3 protein: CASSRRQARGTEAFF
J gene: TRBJ2-2; V gene: TRBV28; CDR3 protein: CASTSGGLGTGELFF
J gene: TRBJ2-2; V gene: TRBV9; CDR3 protein: CASSVYRENTGELFF
J gene: TRBJ2-7; V gene: TRBV6-5; CDR3 protein: CASSQQGYEQYF
J gene: TRBJ2-1; V gene: TRBV10-3; CDR3 protein: CAISLLQGHEQFF
J gene: TRBJ1-4; V gene: TRBV7-4; CDR3 protein: CASSLIDSVNEKLFF
J gene: TRBJ1-1; V gene: TRBV28; CDR3 protein: CASSPLTGSPNTEAFF
J gene: TRBJ2-1; V gene: TRBV4-3; CDR3 protein: CASSPGLAGKDEQFF
J gene: TRBJ1-6; V gene: TRBV15; CDR3 protein: CATSREVTAGSPLHF
J gene: TRBJ2-1; V gene: TRBV19; CDR3 protein: CASSRGRGIPYNEQFF
J gene: TRBJ2-3; V gene: TRBV7-3; CDR3 protein: CASSRQGGTDTQYF
J gene: TRBJ2-1; V gene: TRBV5-1; CDR3 protein: CASSLAGDRGPYNEQFF
J gene: TRBJ1-5; V gene: TRBV27; CDR3 protein: CASSADRVGGQPQHF
J gene: TRBJ1-2; V gene: TRBV5-4; CDR3 protein: CASSLDRSTGYTF
J gene: TRBJ2-7; V gene: TRBV7-2; CDR3 protein: CASSLELAGGSSYEQYF
J gene: TRBJ2-7; V gene: TRBV9; CDR3 protein: CASSVGTGSEQYF
J gene: TRBJ2-5; V gene: TRBV6-2/TRBV6-3; CDR3 protein: CASSYSGRGETQYF
J gene: TRBJ2-2; V gene: TRBV24-1; CDR3 protein: CATSDPDRAGGELFF
J gene: TRBJ1-5; V gene: TRBV2; CDR3 protein: CASSESDRVQPQHF
J gene: TRBJ1-5; V gene: TRBV4-1; CDR3 protein: CASSEAVTGGQPQHF
J gene: TRBJ1-1; V gene: TRBV6-5; CDR3 protein: CASSYSNAQGGAFF
J gene: TRBJ2-5; V gene: TRBV6-1; CDR3 protein: CASSLSPTGGETQYF
J gene: TRBJ1-4; V gene: TRBV4-3; CDR3 protein: CASSRSTGRTTNEKLFF
J gene: TRBJ2-3; V gene: TRBV11-3; CDR3 protein: CASSPNLAGGGSDTQYF
J gene: TRBJ1-2; V gene: TRBV5-4; CDR3 protein: CASSLATGYRYGYTF